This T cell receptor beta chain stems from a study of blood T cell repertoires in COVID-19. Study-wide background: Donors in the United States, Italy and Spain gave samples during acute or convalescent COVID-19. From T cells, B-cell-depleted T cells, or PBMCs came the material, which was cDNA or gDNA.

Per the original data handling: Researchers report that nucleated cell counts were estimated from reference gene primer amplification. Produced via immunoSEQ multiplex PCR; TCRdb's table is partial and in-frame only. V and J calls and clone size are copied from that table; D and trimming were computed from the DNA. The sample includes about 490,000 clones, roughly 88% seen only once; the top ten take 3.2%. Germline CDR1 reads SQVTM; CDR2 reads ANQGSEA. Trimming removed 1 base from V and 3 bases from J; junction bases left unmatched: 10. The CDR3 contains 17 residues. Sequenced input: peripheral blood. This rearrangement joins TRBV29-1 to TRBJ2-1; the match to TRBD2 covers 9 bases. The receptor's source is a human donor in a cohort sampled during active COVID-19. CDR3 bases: TGCAGCGTTGAAGTGTCCGGCAGACTAGCGGACTACAATGAGCAGTTCTTC. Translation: CSVEVSGRLADYNEQFF.